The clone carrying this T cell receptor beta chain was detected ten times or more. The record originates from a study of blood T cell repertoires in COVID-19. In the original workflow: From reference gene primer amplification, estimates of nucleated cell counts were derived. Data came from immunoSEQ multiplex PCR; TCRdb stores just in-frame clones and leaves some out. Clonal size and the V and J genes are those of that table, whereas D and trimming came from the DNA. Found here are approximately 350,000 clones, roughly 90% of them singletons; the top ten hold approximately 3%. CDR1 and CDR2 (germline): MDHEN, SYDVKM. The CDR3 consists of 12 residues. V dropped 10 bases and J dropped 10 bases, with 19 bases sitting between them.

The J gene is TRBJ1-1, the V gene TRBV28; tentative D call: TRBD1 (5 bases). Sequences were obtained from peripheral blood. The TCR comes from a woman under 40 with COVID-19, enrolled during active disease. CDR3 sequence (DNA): TGTGCCACCCGACAGTCCGAAAGGGGAGCTTTCTTT. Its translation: CATRQSERGAFF.